The present entry profiles one T cell receptor beta chain with its context. The antigen is unknown. This sample stems from a study of cytomegalovirus exposure and HLA in healthy donors. The study's findings and limits: The records held CMV serostatus as the only immune exposure information.

PCR amplification relied on 60 Vbeta primers (plus 13 Jbeta primers). Profiling relied on immunoSEQ multiplex PCR, and the TCRdb table lists in-frame clones only, not all of them. The table records 150,000 to 200,000 clones, around three quarters of them present only once. From germline, CDR1 is LNHDA and CDR2 SQIVND (reference sequence). J was trimmed by 0 bases and V by 6 bases; bases with no gene match: 12. The CDR3 is made up of 18 amino acids. Sequencing was done on a sample of PBMCs. This chain joins TRBV19 and TRBJ2-4, with 9 bases that match TRBD2. The clonotype comes from a boy aged 5-17 years in good health and CMV-seronegative. The CDR3: CASSASGTDLLAKNIQYF. The CDR3 DNA sequence: TGTGCCAGTAGCGCTAGCGGGACTGATCTTCTAGCCAAAAACATTCAGTACTTC.